One sample yielded the 18 T cell receptor beta chains listed below, sequenced in a study of Ad26.COV2.S vaccination and SARS-CoV-2 variants. Sample treatment: around 19 received Ad26.COV2.S at low or high dose, single or two shots; about 5 received placebo; per-sample allocation not given. The study sampled participants on day 63 after the first vaccine or placebo injection. Clones were sequenced by immunoSEQ multiplex PCR, and TCRdb holds only the in-frame ones, with some missing. The sample lists more than 350,000 clones, around nine tenths occurring once. The sample here was peripheral blood, taken in a trial of Ad26.COV2.S vaccine versus placebo. These receptors originate from a person between 18 and 65 years old who received the Ad26.COV2.S COVID-19 vaccine or a placebo.

The chain employs TRBV2 and TRBJ2-1, with 9 positions matching TRBD1. Germline CDR1 and CDR2: SNHLY and FYNNEI. V lost 10 bases and J lost 9; bases outside the gene matches: 13. The CDR3 runs to 14 residues. The CDR3: CANRRTGELGEQFF. CDR3 sequence (DNA): TGTGCCAACAGAAGGACAGGGGAGCTCGGTGAGCAGTTCTTC.

The chain is built from TRBV6-2 or TRBV6-3 and TRBJ2-2, with D perhaps matching TRBD2 (6 bases). The CDR3 is 16 residues long. With 2 bases removed from V and 5 bases from J, the gap between germline ends came to 15 bases. CDR1 and CDR2 from the germline V gene are MNHEY and SVGEGT. CDR3 sequence reads: CASSYVGGTGTGELFF. The CDR3 DNA reads as TGTGCCAGCAGTTACGTTGGCGGGACCGGTACCGGGGAGCTGTTTTTT.

The chain employs TRBV4-1 and TRBJ2-7; D uncertain. This CDR3 is 13 amino acids long. Per germline, CDR1 MGHRA and CDR2 YSYEKL. V lost 3 bases and J 7 bases, leaving 13 bases between the germline ends. CDR3: CASSHGPGREQYF. In DNA form, the CDR3 reads TGCGCCAGCAGCCACGGGCCCGGTCGAGAGCAGTACTTC.

The chain has TRBV7-6 and TRBJ1-1; TRBD1 is a possible D gene (5 bases). CDR3 length equals 14 residues. Per the germline V gene, CDR1 is SGHVS and CDR2 is FNYEAQ. V gave up 5 bases and J gave up 1 base, with 11 bases separating them. The CDR3 reads CASSHPGGNTEAFF. The CDR3, as DNA: TGTGCCAGCAGCCACCCGGGGGGGAACACTGAAGCTTTCTTT.

As to this clone: The same CDR3 also results from other DNA sequences found in this sample. V and J are TRBV6-5 and TRBJ1-1; D is possibly TRBD1 (5 bases). Germline assignment: CDR1 MNHEY and CDR2 SVGAGI. The V end was cut by 0 bases, the J end by 2 bases, with 10 bases between. This CDR3 contains 15 residues. DNA for the CDR3: TGTGCCAGCAGTTACTCAGGGACCGGCAACACTGAAGCTTTCTTT. Residues: CASSYSGTGNTEAFF.

A word on this clone: Other DNA variants within this sample encode the same CDR3. The chain employs TRBV19 and TRBJ2-1, with 11 nucleotides matching TRBD2. The CDR3 sequence is 15 residues long. The V segment lost 5 bases and the J segment 4 bases; nucleotides outside the gene matches: 4. Per germline, CDR1 LNHDA and CDR2 SQIVND (reference sequence). Here the CDR3 reads CASSRTSGSYNEQFF. The CDR3 DNA is TGTGCCAGTAGTCGTACTAGCGGGAGTTACAATGAGCAGTTCTTC. Filled out from reference TRBV19 and TRBJ2-1, the complete variable domain reads DGGITQSPKYLFRKEGQNVTLSCEQNLNHDAMYWYRQDPGQGLRLIYYSQIVNDFQKGDIAEGYSVSREKKESFPLTVTSAQKNPTAFYLCASSRTSGSYNEQFFGPGTRLTVL.

The rearrangement uses TRBV7-9 and TRBJ1-2; D is unresolved. Germline V gene lookup returns CDR1 SEHNR and CDR2 FQNEAQ (reference sequence). The CDR3 runs 15 residues. The V and J ends lost 0 bases and 5 bases respectively, with 13 bases between them. CDR3 protein: CASSLAGSRVYGYTF. CDR3 nucleotide sequence: TGTGCCAGCAGCTTAGCAGGGTCCAGAGTATATGGCTACACCTTC.

V and J are TRBV19 and TRBJ2-2; 10 nucleotides align to TRBD2. J lost 4 bases, V lost 6 bases, and 14 bases had no gene match. Germline values: CDR1 LNHDA, CDR2 SQIVND (reference sequence). This CDR3 spans 18 amino acids. CDR3 DNA sequence: TGTGCCAGTAGGCAGGTCAGGAGCGGGAGGGATCGCACCGGGGAGCTGTTTTTT. It codes for CASRQVRSGRDRTGELFF.

V is TRBV29-1 and J is TRBJ1-3; D perhaps matches TRBD1 (5 bases). This CDR3 contains 11 residues. Looked up from germline, CDR1 is SQVTM and CDR2 is ANQGSEA. V lost 4 bases and J 4 bases, leaving 5 bases between the germline ends. The CDR3 DNA reads as TGCAGCGTTGGACAGGGAAACACCATATATTTT. This encodes CSVGQGNTIYF.

The rearrangement links TRBV9 to TRBJ2-7, with D perhaps matching TRBD1 (6 bases). The CDR3 loop spans 15 amino acids. CDR1 is SGDLS and CDR2 is YYNGEE in the germline V gene. V lost 0 bases, J lost 2 bases, and 12 bases lay in between. The CDR3 DNA reads TGTGCCAGCAGCGTAGACGGGACAACCACCTACGAGCAGTACTTC. Encoded protein: CASSVDGTTTYEQYF.

This clone has just one count. The chain has TRBV7-9 and TRBJ2-7; the D gene is possibly TRBD2 (6 bases). The V end lost 5 bases, the J end lost 0 bases, and 17 bases lay between the germline ends. CDR1 and CDR2 from the germline V gene are SEHNR and FQNEAQ (reference sequence). The CDR3 covers 16 residues. The CDR3 loop is CASSITPSSASYEQYF. CDR3 DNA: TGTGCCAGCAGCATCACCCCTTCTAGCGCCTCCTACGAGCAGTACTTC.

The chain uses TRBV10-3 and TRBJ2-7, with D maybe TRBD2 (6 bases). This CDR3 comprises 14 residues. Germline V CDR1 and CDR2: ENHRY, SYGVKD. Trimming stripped 8 bases from V and 5 bases from J, with 19 bases between. DNA for the CDR3: TGTGCCATCGGGGACGGGGGAGAGAGGGACGAGCAGTACTTC. This sequence encodes CAIGDGGERDEQYF.

The CDR3 reads CASSEATLAPLTAQETQYF. The CDR3 nucleotides are TGTGCCAGCAGTGAAGCTACGCTAGCCCCCTTGACAGCCCAAGAGACCCAGTACTTC. The rearrangement uses TRBV2 and TRBJ2-5; D might be TRBD1 or TRBD2, each matching 5 bases. V lost 0 bases and J 1 base, leaving 21 bases between the germline ends. Germline V gene data show CDR1 as SNHLY and CDR2 as FYNNEI. The CDR3 length is 19 residues.

The chain couples TRBV7-9 to TRBJ1-6, with no clear D. CDR3 length: 15 residues. CDR1 and CDR2 (germline): SEHNR, FQNEAQ (reference sequence). Trimming removed 8 bases at V and 2 bases at J, with 13 bases between. CDR3 residues: CASGGPDAYNSPLHF. DNA of the CDR3: TGTGCCAGCGGTGGGCCGGACGCCTATAATTCACCCCTCCACTTT.

The rearrangement joins TRBV11-2 to TRBJ2-7, with 9 bases identical to TRBD1. The J segment lost 4 bases and the V segment lost 1 base, leaving 5 bases of the junction unmatched. The CDR3 totals 15 residues. Germline V lookup: CDR1 SGHAT, CDR2 FQNNGV. The CDR3 protein is CASSLGGGQGYEQYF. The CDR3 nucleotides are TGTGCCAGCAGCTTAGGCGGAGGACAGGGGTACGAGCAGTACTTC.

V gene TRBV29-1 combines with J gene TRBJ1-2, with D possibly TRBD1 on 6 matching bases. V was pared by 7 bases and J by 5 bases, with 17 bases between. This CDR3 is 13 amino acids long. Per the germline V gene, CDR1 is SQVTM and CDR2 is ANQGSEA. CDR3 DNA sequence: TGCAGCGCAGAACAGGGTCCCTGGTATGGCTACACCTTC. It codes for CSAEQGPWYGYTF.

The chain carries TRBV7-9 and TRBJ2-2, with D perhaps matching TRBD2 (6 bases). V was clipped by 5 bases and J by 8 bases, with 18 bases between them. From germline, CDR1 is SEHNR and CDR2 FQNEAQ (reference sequence). CDR3 size: 15 residues. Here the CDR3 DNA reads TGTGCCAGCAGCCCCCCACTGGCGGGGACGGGGGAGCTGTTTTTT. Translated: CASSPPLAGTGELFF.

The chain has TRBV29-1 and TRBJ1-1; 10 bases are a match to TRBD1. Trimming took 8 bases from V and 1 from J; bases not matched to a gene: 7. Germline V gene data show CDR1 as SQVTM and CDR2 as ANQGSEA. There are 14 residues in the CDR3. CDR3 bases: TGCAGCCCATGGGACAGGGGCGCGAACACTGAAGCTTTCTTT. This encodes CSPWDRGANTEAFF.